The 30 T cell receptor beta chains below were found in one sample sequenced in a study of T cells in Graves' hyperthyroidism and ophthalmopathy. Amplified TCR beta CDR3 regions came from RNA transcripts. HTBI primers drove first-round RT-PCR of the TCR CDR3. TCRdb used MiXCR to reprocess the multiplex PCR reads, holding one entry per CDR3 protein. The sample holds hundreds of thousands of distinct CDR3 sequences, about 15% seen once. Sequenced input: blood. These receptors were obtained from a woman aged 25 to 39 with Graves' hyperthyroidism that later progressed to Graves' ophthalmopathy.

Points on this clonotype: It may be a read error: a sequence one base away is much more abundant. The chain is built from TRBV5-1 and TRBJ2-3; 10 bases align to TRBD2. The CDR3 covers 16 residues. Germline V lookup: CDR1 SGHRS, CDR2 YFSETQ. DNA for the CDR3: TGCGCCGGCAGCCCCCGAGCGGGAGGGTCCACAGATACGCAGTATTTT. Protein product: CAGSPRAGGSTDTQYF.

The rearrangement links TRBV7-2 to TRBJ1-5; tentatively, D is TRBD1 (5 bases). Germline V lookup: CDR1 SGHTA, CDR2 FQGNSA. The CDR3 extends over 17 amino acids. Deletions cut 0 bases from V and 5 bases from J, with 17 bases between. CDR3 in DNA: TGTGCCAGCAGCTTAGCGCGGGGCGTTCAGCGAGATCAGCCCCAGCATTTT. Translated: CASSLARGVQRDQPQHF.

This clonotype was seen ten or more times. J is TRBJ2-3 and V is TRBV10-3; weak D call: TRBD2 (5 bases). Germline V gene lookup returns CDR1 ENHRY and CDR2 SYGVKD. The CDR3 spans 15 residues. V shed 1 base and J shed 4 bases, with 12 bases lying between them. This CDR3 is CAISEWTGRADTQYF. The DNA of the CDR3 is TGTGCCATCAGTGAGTGGACGGGAAGGGCAGATACGCAGTATTTT.

This clonotype was recorded many times. The J gene is TRBJ2-7, the V gene TRBV29-1; maybe TRBD2 (6 bases). The CDR3 runs to 13 residues. V lost 4 bases and J lost 3, with 13 bases in between. Germline V gives CDR1 SQVTM, CDR2 ANQGSEA. CDR3 loop: CSVGDGDFYEQYF. The CDR3 bases are TGCAGCGTTGGGGACGGGGACTTCTACGAGCAGTACTTC.

Ten or more counts support this clonotype. CDR3 DNA: TGTGCCACCAGTGATTCCGGAACAGATACGCAGTATTTT. As protein: CATSDSGTDTQYF. The V call is TRBV24-1, the J call TRBJ2-3; D not resolved. Trimming removed 2 bases from V and 3 bases from J, with 5 bases in between. Germline CDR1 KGHDR, CDR2 SFDVKD. This CDR3 is built from 13 residues.

This clonotype was observed a handful of times. The gene calls are TRBV7-9 and TRBJ2-1; perhaps TRBD2 as D (7 bases). CDR1 is SEHNR, CDR2 FQNEAQ, per germline (reference sequence). There are 14 residues in the CDR3. Trimming cost V 6 bases and J 2 bases, with 11 bases left between them. The CDR3: CASREGGAYNEQFF. CDR3 nucleotides: TGTGCCAGCAGGGAGGGGGGGGCCTACAATGAGCAGTTCTTC.

As concerns this clonotype: A clone one base away is much larger, so this may be a read error. The chain recombines TRBV18 with TRBJ1-1; TRBD1 might be the D (5 bases). The CDR3 runs 14 residues. Germline V gene lookup returns CDR1 KGHSH and CDR2 LQKENI. Deletions cut 6 bases from V and 5 bases from J, with 16 bases between. The CDR3 DNA follows: TGTGCCAGCTCTCCCGTCAGGGCCAAAACTGAAGCTTTCTTT. Translated, it gives CASSPVRAKTEAFF.

This chain uses TRBV18 with TRBJ1-5; D is unresolved. V lost 1 base and J lost 0, with 7 bases in between. The CDR3 sequence is 15 residues long. CDR1 is KGHSH and CDR2 is LQKENI in the germline V gene. The CDR3 spells CASSPQEASNQPQHF. For the CDR3, the DNA is TGTGCCAGCTCACCACAGGAGGCTAGCAATCAGCCCCAGCATTTT.

The sample holds many counts of this clonotype. The rearrangement links TRBV7-2 to TRBJ2-2, with TRBD2 identical over 10 bases. V shed 4 bases and J 1 base; nucleotides not matched to a gene: 9. The CDR3 is 18 amino acids. Looked up from germline, CDR1 is SGHTA and CDR2 is FQGNSA. The CDR3 DNA reads as TGTGCCAGCAGCTCCGGTGGGGCTAGCGGGGGGAACACCGGGGAGCTGTTTTTT. It translates to CASSSGGASGGNTGELFF.

The table lists this clonotype with a few counts. The gene calls are TRBV27 and TRBJ1-2, with 9 bases lining up with TRBD1. CDR1 is MNHEY and CDR2 is SMNVEV in the germline V gene (reference sequence). Trimming at V came to 6 bases and at J to 6 bases, leaving 5 bases not matched to a gene. This CDR3 has 13 residues. This chain's CDR3 is CASSWTGAHGYTF. CDR3 sequence (DNA): TGTGCCAGCAGCTGGACAGGGGCTCATGGCTACACCTTC.

This clonotype was observed at least ten times. J is TRBJ1-1 and V is TRBV7-9; weak D call: TRBD1 (6 bases). The CDR3 loop spans 13 amino acids. Germline V gene data show CDR1 as SEHNR and CDR2 as FQNEAQ (reference sequence). V lost 9 bases and J 4 bases, leaving 15 bases between the germline ends. CDR3 protein: CASRTATGTEAFF. The CDR3 nucleotides read TGTGCCAGTAGGACAGCCACCGGCACTGAAGCTTTCTTT.

This clonotype was found many times. The rearrangement uses TRBV12-3 or TRBV12-4 and TRBJ2-7, with 13 bases matching TRBD2. This CDR3 has 16 residues. V was pared by 2 bases and J by 7 bases, with 8 bases of the junction left unmatched. CDR3 residues: CASSLRGLAGRREQYF. CDR3 sequence (DNA): TGTGCCAGCAGTTTAAGGGGACTAGCGGGACGCAGGGAGCAGTACTTC.

This clonotype was seen many times. The chain recombines TRBV11-2 with TRBJ1-1; 10 bases are shared with TRBD1. After removal of 1 base from V and 6 bases from J, the junction contained 5 bases not matched to a gene. The CDR3 extends over 15 amino acids. Germline loops: CDR1 SGHAT, CDR2 FQNNGV. CDR3 sequence reads: CASSLGGQGPAEAFF. CDR3 coding DNA: TGTGCCAGCAGCTTAGGGGGACAGGGGCCGGCTGAAGCTTTCTTT.

This clonotype was observed at least ten times. J is TRBJ2-3 and V is TRBV3-1, with D perhaps matching TRBD1 (6 bases). V lost 4 bases, J lost 5 bases, and 7 bases lay in between. Germline CDR1 reads LGHDT; CDR2 reads YNNKEL (reference sequence). This CDR3 is built from 12 residues. CDR3: CASSLGQDTQYF. The CDR3 DNA is TGTGCCAGCAGCCTGGGACAAGATACGCAGTATTTT.

This clonotype has just a few counts. CDR3 sequence reads: CAWSVVLLGYTF. Written as DNA, the CDR3 is TGTGCCTGGAGTGTAGTGCTTTTGGGCTACACCTTC. This chain uses TRBV30 with TRBJ1-2; no reliable D call. Deletions cut 0 bases from V and 8 bases from J, with 10 bases between. The germline V gene encodes CDR1 GTSNPN and CDR2 SVGIG (reference sequence). The CDR3 spans 12 residues.

This clonotype was observed many times. The chain has TRBV19 and TRBJ2-1, with TRBD2 identical over 12 bases. This CDR3 contains 17 residues. Germline values: CDR1 LNHDA, CDR2 SQIVND (reference sequence). Trimming cost V 1 base and J 0 bases; bases outside gene matches: 1. The CDR3 reads CASSIGGLAGSYNEQFF. In nucleotides, the CDR3 is TGTGCCAGTAGTATAGGGGGACTAGCGGGCTCCTACAATGAGCAGTTCTTC.

This clonotype appeared many times. The chain employs TRBV18 and TRBJ2-4; D perhaps matches TRBD1 (5 bases). CDR1 and CDR2 from the germline V gene are KGHSH and LQKENI. With 3 bases removed from V and 4 bases from J, the gap between germline ends came to 13 bases. The CDR3 length is 15 residues. As DNA, the CDR3 is TGTGCCAGCTCACCTGGAGAACAGGTGAAAAACATTCAGTACTTC. This gives the protein CASSPGEQVKNIQYF.

The chain joins TRBV6-5 to TRBJ1-5; 7 bases are a match to TRBD1. CDR1 MNHEY and CDR2 SVGAGI come from the germline V gene. The CDR3 contains 14 residues. V was clipped by 4 bases and J by 6 bases; unmatched bases: 6. CDR3 sequence: CASSLPDRTQPQHF. CDR3 sequence (DNA): TGTGCCAGCAGTTTACCGGACAGGACTCAGCCCCAGCATTTT.

This clonotype was recorded many times. The chain is built from TRBV20-1 and TRBJ1-4; D remains ambiguous. From germline, CDR1 is DFQATT and CDR2 SNEGSKA (reference sequence). The V and J ends lost 4 bases and 2 bases respectively, with 11 bases between them. The CDR3 has 14 amino acids. CDR3 coding DNA: TGCAGTGCTACACCGGTTTCGACTAATGAAAAACTGTTTTTT. Encoded protein: CSATPVSTNEKLFF.

Ten or more counts support this clonotype. This chain links TRBV20-1 with TRBJ1-5; maybe TRBD1 (5 bases). The CDR3 is 14 residues long. Germline CDR1 and CDR2: DFQATT and SNEGSKA (reference sequence). V lost 0 bases and J lost 6, with 12 bases in between. The CDR3, as DNA: TGCAGTGCTAGAGACATCAGGGCAGGTCAGCCCCAGCATTTT. Amino acids: CSARDIRAGQPQHF.

This clonotype was seen many times. V is TRBV15 and J is TRBJ2-3; a possible D gene is TRBD1 (5 bases). Germline CDR1 LNHNV, CDR2 YYDKDF (reference sequence). Trimming left V 0 bases short and J 3 bases short, with 13 bases between. The CDR3 length is 16 residues. Here the CDR3 DNA reads TGTGCCACCAGCAGAGATTCGGCCAGGGTAACAGATACGCAGTATTTT. Residues: CATSRDSARVTDTQYF. The full variable domain, with the rest looked up from reference TRBV15 and TRBJ2-3, is DAMVIQNPRYQVTQFGKPVTLSCSQTLNHNVMYWYQQKSSQAPKLLFHYYDKDFNNEADTPDNFQSRRPNTSFCFLDIRSPGLGDTAMYLCATSRDSARVTDTQYFGPGTRLTVL.

This clonotype turned up a few times. The V call is TRBV2, the J call TRBJ2-2; perhaps TRBD2 as D (6 bases). Looked up from germline, CDR1 is SNHLY and CDR2 is FYNNEI. The CDR3 loop spans 14 amino acids. V was clipped by 4 bases and J by 2 bases, with 8 bases between them. CDR3 DNA: TGTGCCAGCAGTGGGGGGGTTAACACCGGGGAGCTGTTTTTT. It codes for CASSGGVNTGELFF. Filled out from reference TRBV2 and TRBJ2-2, the complete variable domain reads EPEVTQTPSHQVTQMGQEVILRCVPISNHLYFYWYRQILGQKVEFLVSFYNNEISEKSEIFDDQFSVERPDGSNFTLKIRSTKLEDSAMYFCASSGGVNTGELFFGEGSRLTVL.

This sequence joins TRBV28 and TRBJ2-2, with 10 bases lining up with TRBD1. The CDR3 is made up of 16 amino acids. The germline V gene encodes CDR1 MDHEN and CDR2 SYDVKM. Trimming at V came to 7 bases and at J to 6 bases, leaving 11 bases not matched to a gene. The CDR3 nucleotides read TGTGCCAGCATCGAAGGGGGGACAGGGGAAGCCGGGGAGCTGTTTTTT. Translating gives CASIEGGTGEAGELFF.

The V gene is TRBV30, the J gene TRBJ1-2; maybe TRBD1 (5 bases). In germline, CDR1 is GTSNPN, CDR2 SVGIG (reference sequence). The V and J ends lost 3 bases and 8 bases respectively, with 22 bases between them. The CDR3 covers 15 residues. CDR3 in DNA: TGTGCCTGGAGCCCTACTCCGCAAGGGGCAGGAGGCTACACCTTC. It specifies CAWSPTPQGAGGYTF.

This clonotype has a count of ten or more. This chain links TRBV2 with TRBJ2-5; 7 bases map to TRBD2. CDR1 SNHLY and CDR2 FYNNEI come from the germline V gene. The CDR3 runs to 14 residues. Trimming removed 6 bases from V and 12 bases from J; junction bases left unmatched: 16. Here the CDR3 reads CASRNFFLAEREYF. The DNA for the CDR3 is TGTGCCAGCAGAAACTTTTTCCTAGCGGAAAGGGAGTACTTC.

This clonotype was found a few times. V gene TRBV6-1 combines with J gene TRBJ1-1; maybe TRBD1 (5 bases). Germline V lookup: CDR1 MNHNS, CDR2 SASEGT. CDR3 size: 15 residues. V was cut by 7 bases and J by 3 bases, with 18 bases left in between. The CDR3 sequence is CASNYLHRGDTEAFF. As DNA, the CDR3 is TGTGCCAGCAATTACCTCCACCGGGGGGACACTGAAGCTTTCTTT.

The gene calls are TRBV7-2 and TRBJ2-7; 7 nucleotides agree with TRBD2. The trim removed 5 bases at V and 4 bases at J, leaving 8 bases unmatched. CDR1 SGHTA and CDR2 FQGNSA come from the germline V gene. The CDR3 sequence is 14 residues long. In nucleotides, the CDR3 is TGTGCCAGCAGCGCCCAGGCGGGGGTTTACGAGCAGTACTTC. It encodes CASSAQAGVYEQYF.

The chain is built from TRBV20-1 and TRBJ2-1; D is perhaps TRBD1 or TRBD2 (6 bases each). V lost 5 bases and J 0 bases, leaving 17 bases between the germline ends. The CDR3 covers 16 residues. Germline loops: CDR1 DFQATT, CDR2 SNEGSKA (reference sequence). The CDR3 loop is CSALIRGGSSYNEQFF. In DNA, the CDR3 is TGCAGTGCTCTGATTAGAGGGGGGAGCTCCTACAATGAGCAGTTCTTC.

At least ten counts were recorded for this clonotype. This rearrangement joins TRBV5-1 to TRBJ2-5, with D uncertain. CDR1 is SGHRS, CDR2 YFSETQ, per germline. The CDR3 contains 13 residues. V shed 8 bases and J shed 5 bases, with 16 bases lying between them. The CDR3 reads CASGSWGGETQYF. The CDR3 region has the DNA TGCGCCAGTGGGTCCTGGGGTGGGGAGACCCAGTACTTC.

This clonotype was counted many times. J is TRBJ1-6 and V is TRBV5-1; the D is unclear. In germline, CDR1 is SGHRS, CDR2 YFSETQ. The CDR3 covers 16 residues. Trimming left V 1 base short and J 16 bases short, with 24 bases between. CDR3 nucleotides: TGCGCCAGCAGCTTGAGCCCAACACGGTTCGGCGCCCCTCTCCACTTT. Translated, it gives CASSLSPTRFGAPLHF.